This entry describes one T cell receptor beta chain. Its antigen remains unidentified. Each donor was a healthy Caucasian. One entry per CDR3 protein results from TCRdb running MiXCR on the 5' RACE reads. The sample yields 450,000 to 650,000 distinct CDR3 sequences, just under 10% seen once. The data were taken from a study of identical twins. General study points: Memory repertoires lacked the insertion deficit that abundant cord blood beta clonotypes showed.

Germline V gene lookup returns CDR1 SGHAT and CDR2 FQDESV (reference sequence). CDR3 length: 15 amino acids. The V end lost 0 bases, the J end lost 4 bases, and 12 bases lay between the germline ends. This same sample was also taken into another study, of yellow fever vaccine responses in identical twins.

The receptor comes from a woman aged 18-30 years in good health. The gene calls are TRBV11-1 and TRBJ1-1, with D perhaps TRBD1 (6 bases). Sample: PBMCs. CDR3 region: CASSLAQGRGTEAFF. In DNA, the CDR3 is TGTGCCAGCAGCTTAGCGCAGGGGCGAGGCACTGAAGCTTTCTTT.